Each of the 20 T cell receptor beta chains below was sequenced from the same sample in a study of blood T cell repertoires in COVID-19. Profiling relied on immunoSEQ multiplex PCR, and the TCRdb table lists in-frame clones only, not all of them. Seen here are about 130,000 clones, about four fifths observed once, and the top ten hold about 11%. Sequenced input: peripheral blood. These receptor sequences come from a man between 60 and 75 years old with acute or convalescent COVID-19.

The V call is TRBV5-1, the J call TRBJ1-2; possible D gene TRBD1, 6 bases. The CDR3 has 15 residues. The V end lost 1 base, the J end lost 5 bases, and 15 bases lay between the germline ends. From germline, CDR1 is SGHRS and CDR2 YFSETQ. CDR3 protein: CASSLSGGLGYGYTF. The CDR3 nucleotides are TGCGCCAGCAGCTTGTCCGGGGGGCTCGGGTATGGCTACACCTTC.

The chain joins TRBV1 to TRBJ2-1; the D segment call TRBD2 is taken from the table without a DNA check. TRBV1 is deemed a pseudogene. The CDR3 runs 19 residues. The chain's CDR3 is CTSSQDTGLRSPRTHEQFF. The CDR3, as DNA: TGCACCAGCAGCCAAGATACTGGTCTGAGGTCCCCCCGAACACATGAGCAGTTCTTC.

The genes are TRBV27 and TRBJ2-7, with 7 positions matching TRBD1. CDR1 and CDR2 (germline): MNHEY, SMNVEV (reference sequence). V gave up 4 bases and J gave up 4 bases; unmatched junction bases: 7. The length of the CDR3 is 14 residues. CDR3 coding DNA: TGTGCCAGCAGTTCCCGCCAGGGGGTATACGAGCAGTACTTC. Its protein product is CASSSRQGVYEQYF.

The chain recombines TRBV15 with TRBJ1-2; D not certain. The CDR3 totals 16 residues. V gave up 3 bases and J gave up 6 bases, with 20 bases separating them. The germline V gene encodes CDR1 LNHNV and CDR2 YYDKDF (reference sequence). CDR3 amino acids: CATSSAFTGFRDGYTF. The CDR3 DNA reads as TGTGCCACCAGCAGCGCTTTCACGGGTTTTCGGGATGGCTACACCTTC. The full variable domain, its missing parts supplied by reference TRBV15 and TRBJ1-2, is DAMVIQNPRYQVTQFGKPVTLSCSQTLNHNVMYWYQQKSSQAPKLLFHYYDKDFNNEADTPDNFQSRRPNTSFCFLDIRSPGLGDTAMYLCATSSAFTGFRDGYTFGSGTRLTVV.

This chain joins TRBV19 and TRBJ1-5, with D perhaps TRBD1 (6 bases). Germline values: CDR1 LNHDA, CDR2 SQIVND (reference sequence). The ends were cut back, 10 bases at V and 1 base at J, with 17 bases in the middle. The CDR3 has 15 amino acids. CDR3 loop: CATHPRGTSNQPQHF. For the CDR3, the DNA is TGTGCCACCCACCCGAGGGGGACGAGCAATCAGCCCCAGCATTTT.

V gene TRBV11-2 combines with J gene TRBJ2-3; D is possibly TRBD2 (5 bases). Trimming removed 4 bases from V and 2 bases from J, with 16 bases in between. The CDR3 consists of 16 residues. Germline V gene data show CDR1 as SGHAT and CDR2 as FQNNGV. The CDR3 loop is CASSYGMRQFTDTQYF. The DNA of the CDR3 is TGTGCCAGCAGCTACGGGATGCGGCAGTTCACAGATACGCAGTATTTT.

The genes are TRBV3-1 (or the pseudogene TRBV3-2) and TRBJ2-5; 8 nucleotides match TRBD1. Germline V gives CDR1 LGHDT, CDR2 YNNKEL (reference sequence). J was trimmed by 4 bases and V by 4 bases; bases with no gene match: 8. The length of the CDR3 is 15 residues. CDR3 sequence: CASSPGQGGGETQYF. The CDR3, as DNA: TGTGCCAGCAGCCCCGGACAGGGAGGTGGAGAGACCCAGTACTTC.

Of note for this clone: This CDR3 is also generated by other DNA sequences in the sample. This chain connects TRBV5-1 to TRBJ2-1; D is possibly TRBD2 (5 bases). V was pared by 2 bases and J by 2 bases, with 8 bases between. This CDR3 is built from 14 residues. The germline V gene encodes CDR1 SGHRS and CDR2 YFSETQ. The CDR3 spells CASSLTGTYNEQFF. CDR3 DNA: TGCGCCAGCAGCTTAACCGGGACCTACAATGAGCAGTTCTTC.

The gene calls are TRBV19 and TRBJ2-1; 9 bases are shared with TRBD1. The CDR3 runs to 16 residues. V was clipped by 7 bases and J by 12 bases; unmatched bases: 19. CDR1 and CDR2 (germline): LNHDA, SQIVND (reference sequence). CDR3 bases: TGTGCCAGTACCATTGGGGGGGACAGGGCGAAGACCGGGCAGTTCTTC. Translated, it gives CASTIGGDRAKTGQFF. Drawing the rest from reference TRBV19 and TRBJ2-1, the complete variable domain is DGGITQSPKYLFRKEGQNVTLSCEQNLNHDAMYWYRQDPGQGLRLIYYSQIVNDFQKGDIAEGYSVSREKKESFPLTVTSAQKNPTAFYLCASTIGGDRAKTGQFFGPGTRLTVL.

The chain joins TRBV5-1 to TRBJ1-1; D is ambiguous. V was clipped by 5 bases and J by 4 bases, with 12 bases between them. Germline CDR1 SGHRS, CDR2 YFSETQ. The CDR3 is made up of 13 amino acids. The CDR3 protein is CASSFSRGTEAFF. As DNA, the CDR3 is TGCGCCAGCAGTTTTTCTCGAGGCACTGAAGCTTTCTTT.

The chain couples TRBV11-3 to TRBJ2-7; tentative D call: TRBD2 (5 bases). This CDR3 is 12 amino acids long. Trimming removed 4 bases at V and 4 bases at J, with 8 bases between. CDR1 and CDR2 (germline): SGHNT, YENEEA. The CDR3 sequence is CASSSGEYEQYF. The CDR3 DNA sequence: TGTGCCAGCAGCTCCGGGGAGTACGAGCAGTACTTC.

The chain uses TRBV28 and TRBJ2-1; 14 nucleotides agree with TRBD2. From germline, CDR1 is MDHEN and CDR2 SYDVKM. This CDR3 has 15 amino acids. Unmatched junction bases numbered 7, after V lost 5 bases and J lost 10 bases. The chain's CDR3 is CASSPGLAGAGEQFF. In DNA, the CDR3 is TGTGCCAGCAGTCCGGGACTAGCGGGAGCAGGGGAGCAGTTCTTC.

V usage is TRBV5-1 and J usage is TRBJ2-1; 7 bases align to TRBD2. The CDR3 has 16 residues. The V segment lost 4 bases and the J segment 5 bases; nucleotides outside the gene matches: 12. CDR1 is SGHRS and CDR2 is YFSETQ in the germline V gene. The CDR3 DNA reads TGCGCCAGCAGCCTTTTCGTGGGAGGGCTAGACAATGAGCAGTTCTTC. Translated, it gives CASSLFVGGLDNEQFF.

This clone occurred once. The chain uses TRBV7-9 and TRBJ1-2; unclear D gene. Deletions cut 1 base from V and 7 bases from J, with 4 bases between. CDR3 length equals 11 residues. CDR1 is SEHNR, CDR2 FQNEAQ, per germline (reference sequence). The CDR3 DNA is TGTGCCAGCAGCTTAGGAGGTGGCTACACCTTC. The encoded protein is CASSLGGGYTF. Complete variable domain (other parts from reference TRBV7-9 and TRBJ1-2): DTGVSQNPRHKITKRGQNVTFRCDPISEHNRLYWYRQTLGQGPEFLTYFQNEAQLEKSRLLSDRFSAERPKGSFSTLEIQRTEQGDSAMYLCASSLGGGYTFGSGTRLTVV.

This clone was seen more than once but under ten times. V usage is TRBV24-1 and J usage is TRBJ2-1; 7 bases align to TRBD1. Trimming at V came to 4 bases and at J to 0 bases, leaving 5 bases not matched to a gene. CDR1 and CDR2 from the germline V gene are KGHDR and SFDVKD. The CDR3 covers 16 residues. CDR3 in amino acids: CATSDPKGASYNEQFF. CDR3 coding DNA: TGTGCCACCAGTGACCCAAAGGGGGCCTCCTACAATGAGCAGTTCTTC.

Of note for this clone: The junction departs from the called germline gene at one end, perhaps through a read error. J is TRBJ2-1 and V is TRBV5-1; 10 bases match TRBD2. In germline, CDR1 is SGHRS, CDR2 YFSETQ. The CDR3 loop spans 16 amino acids. The CDR3 loop is CASSLVGTSDGGRRVF. The CDR3 coding sequence is TGCGCCAGCAGCTTGGTTGGGACTAGCGACGGTGGACGCCGCGTCTTC. The whole variable domain, remainder taken from reference TRBV5-1 and TRBJ2-1, is KAGVTQTPRYLIKTRGQQVTLSCSPISGHRSVSWYQQTPGQGLQFLFEYFSETQRNKGNFPGRFSGRQFSNSRSEMNVSTLELGDSALYLCASSLVGTSDGGRRVFGPGTRLTVL.

This clone showed up many times. The gene calls are TRBV3-1 (or the pseudogene TRBV3-2) and TRBJ2-1; a weak D match, TRBD1 (5 bases). The germline V and J ends were trimmed by 1 base and 9 bases, with 10 bases remaining between them. This CDR3 contains 13 residues. Germline V CDR1 and CDR2: LGHDT, YNNKEL (reference sequence). CDR3 region: CASSQVARGEQFF. CDR3 in DNA: TGTGCCAGCAGCCAAGTTGCTAGGGGTGAGCAGTTCTTC.

DNA of the CDR3: TGCGCCAGCAGCCCAGGGGACCTCACCACAGATACGCAGTATTTT. Protein product: CASSPGDLTTDTQYF. This chain joins TRBV5-1 and TRBJ2-3; a weak D match, TRBD1 (6 bases). The V end lost 4 bases, the J end lost 2 bases, and 14 bases lay between the germline ends. The CDR3 has 15 residues. Germline V gives CDR1 SGHRS, CDR2 YFSETQ.

The genes are TRBV3-1 (or the pseudogene TRBV3-2) and TRBJ2-1; D is perhaps TRBD2 (5 bases). Per the germline V gene, CDR1 is LGHDT and CDR2 is YNNKEL (reference sequence). This CDR3 spans 14 amino acids. Deletions cut 4 bases from V and 4 bases from J, with 11 bases between. The CDR3 region has the DNA TGTGCCAGCAGCCCCCGGGGAGAGTACAATGAGCAGTTCTTC. Translating it yields CASSPRGEYNEQFF.

This chain links TRBV28 with TRBJ2-7, with 12 bases lining up with TRBD2. Losses at the gene ends were 6 bases for V and 9 bases for J; bases not matched to a gene: 18. The CDR3 covers 17 residues. Looked up from germline, CDR1 is MDHEN and CDR2 is SYDVKM. This chain's CDR3 is CASRRGTSGFVGLGQYF. The CDR3 DNA is TGTGCCAGCAGGCGAGGGACTAGCGGGTTCGTAGGTTTGGGGCAGTACTTC.